The present entry profiles one T cell receptor (beta chain) with its context. CDR3 length: 14 residues. Germline CDR1 is SQVTM and CDR2 is ANQGSEA. V gave up 8 bases and J gave up 0 bases, with 16 bases separating them. Data came from immunoSEQ multiplex PCR; TCRdb stores just in-frame clones and leaves some out. The sample includes roughly 170,000 clones, roughly nine tenths seen only once; the top ten take about a fifth. This specimen belongs to a study of blood T cell repertoires in COVID-19. The overall study: From T cells, B-cell-depleted T cells, or PBMCs came the material, which was cDNA or gDNA.

The chain couples TRBV29-1 to TRBJ1-2, with a weak D call TRBD1 (6 bases). Sequencing was done on a sample of peripheral blood. This sequence originates from an older man with active or convalescent COVID-19. CDR3 sequence reads: CSTLDRQANYGYTF. The CDR3 DNA reads TGCAGCACTTTAGACAGGCAAGCTAACTATGGCTACACCTTC. The full variable domain, completed using reference TRBV29-1 and TRBJ1-2, is SAVISQKPSRDICQRGTSLTIQCQVDSQVTMMFWYRQQPGQSLTLIATANQGSEATYESGFVIDKFPISRPNLTFSTLTVSNMSPEDSSIYLCSTLDRQANYGYTFGSGTRLTVV.